This TCR beta chain came from a study of cytomegalovirus exposure and HLA in healthy donors (dated by TCRdb to between 2016 and 2019). Concerning the study at large: According to an earlier analysis of 550 to 700 of the donors, 150 million to 200 million T cells yielded over 90 million unique TCR beta sequences and approximately 300 Gb of sequence data. Roughly 300 gigabases of sequencing data and 80 million or so unique TCR sequences were included in an early release covering several hundred HLA-typed donors. Of the 398 genotyped donors, about 80% fell in the genetic ancestry cluster associated with self-reported Caucasian donors. The aim of the study was to test whether cataloging public T cell receptors could identify signatures of past pathogen exposure. The study used immunosequencing to profile the T cell repertoires of 600 to 850 subjects and linked those repertoires to cytomegalovirus serostatus. A separate validation cohort of 100 to 150 different subjects was used in addition to the roughly 700-subject first cohort. The study combined high-throughput TCR immunosequencing, statistical association of individual TCRs with disease status, and machine learning to predict cytomegalovirus infection status. A later analysis re-examined previously published TCR beta repertoires from 500 to 700 donors and added high-resolution HLA genotyping to investigate patterns of TCR occurrence. Rather than using new phenotypic data, the later analysis identified candidate immune exposures from TCR beta sequences and from how often those sequences occurred across donors. An earlier analysis of 587 of the donors used high-throughput TCR beta sequencing to judge whether each TCR beta V gene segment behaved as functional or pseudogenic. Donor age, sex, ethnicity and CMV serostatus were compiled alongside the repertoire data. A later genetic analysis used genome-wide SNP genotypes for about 65% of the roughly 700 donors, treating that subset as a discovery cohort. Every repertoire in the discovery cohort had been generated on one and the same sequencing platform. Class I and class II HLA loci were covered by the typing at four-digit resolution. Typing coverage differed by locus: A, B, C, DRB1 and DQB1 were typed in about 629-640 donors, DQA1 in 500 to 550, DPA1 in 600 to 610, and DPB1 in about 450. Roughly 5 DR-DQ haplotypes were handled as single units for association and clustering because linkage in the cohort was strong. Across around 400 genotyped donors of the cohort, an average of roughly 250,000 unique TCR beta nucleotide sequences per donor were sequenced, and 15% to 20% of those sequences were non-productive.

A distance of 15 bases separates the germline ends of V and J, which lose 5 bases and 10 bases respectively. The CDR3 holds 14 amino acids from the cysteine to the phenylalanine. Of all the DNA, just the CDR3 is kept, 42 bases in frame from base 1. CDR1 and CDR2, per the germline V gene, are SGHVS and FQNEAQ. In total, 666 healthy bone marrow donors made up the cohort. At the time of sampling, all cohort members were nominally healthy, though unrecorded immune exposures were likely present. The donor was CMV seronegative and was included in the group of 352 seronegative cohort members. A peripheral blood sample was provided by each donor, and peripheral blood mononuclear cells were used for TCR beta sequencing. Genomic DNA was extracted from the blood cell samples with the Qiagen DNeasy Blood Extraction Kit. Study-wide conclusions, independent of this receptor: Fewer than 20 rarely observed V segments, including chromosome 9 orphons, were excluded from the earlier analysis of approximately 600 of the donors because counts were too low. For the cohort, immune exposure information was limited to CMV serostatus. In both the original and validation cohorts, the classifier was reported to diagnose cytomegalovirus status with high specificity and sensitivity. The authors suggested that the approach could potentially be extended to other disease states and immunological phenotypes. In vitro tests confirmed that three of the cytomegalovirus-associated TCR beta chains recognize cytomegalovirus antigens. A further reported finding was that TCR beta sequences accurately predicted the HLA-A and HLA-B alleles for most subjects in the first cohort. While some public TCRs were present in many individuals, most TCR sequences turned up only very rarely across donors. Specific HLA alleles were associated with roughly 17,000 TCR beta sequences at a false discovery rate of 0.05 in a later analysis. In this cohort, only TCR beta chains were sequenced, and detectable features were limited by the absence of alpha or paired-chain data. A later analysis reported that several top co-occurrence clusters appeared linked to parvovirus B19, influenza, CMV and Epstein-Barr virus. The presence/absence analyses assumed that sequencing depth was roughly uniform across donors, and that assumption may not be true. Assigning TCR associations to individual alleles was difficult when HLA alleles, especially DR and DQ, strongly co-occurred. Linkage disequilibrium might explain the correlated functional status among segregating V segments, but an unknown experimental factor could not be ruled out. Compared with equally common non-associated chains, HLA-associated TCR beta chains in a later analysis were more clonally expanded and had lower generation probabilities. According to a later analysis, most CMV-associated TCR beta chains appeared to be HLA-restricted, and the HLA associations seemed to be driven largely by CMV exposure. In a later analysis, TCR association rates were found to vary across HLA loci, with the most associated TCRs seen for DRB1 alleles and the fewest for HLA-C alleles. A group of highly shared sequence variants was considered likely to be a technical artifact of the sequencing pipeline. Compared with the approximately 670-donor mean, donors in an Asian-associated ancestry cluster had fewer N-insertions in productive TCRs, according to a later genetic analysis. In an earlier analysis of some 500 of the donors, most TCR beta V segments were observed in productive rearrangements about 87% or about 30% of the time, broadly matching IMGT annotations. A total of roughly 160 TCR beta chains were listed by the study as associated with cytomegalovirus. Because the 87-base-pair reads could not distinguish some IMGT-functional V segments, including TRBV6-2 and TRBV6-3, those segments were excluded. V-gene and J-gene trimming of TCR beta chains was associated with a missense DCLRE1C variant in a later genetic analysis, and the association was replicated in an independent cohort. Because HLA typing was unavailable for some donors at each locus, only the typed subset was used in association tests.

Regarding this clone: Which antigen it targets is not known. No qualities accompany the bases; no much larger clone lies one base away.

Preparation of the library involved the immunoSEQ multiplex PCR assay. For the multiplex PCR, a mixture combining 60 forward primers for TCR Vbeta segments and 13 reverse primers for TCR Jbeta segments was used. The CDR3 region of rearranged TCR beta genes was amplified from genomic DNA by a multiplex PCR assay. Amplified TCR beta libraries were sequenced as 87-base-pair reads on the Illumina HiSeq System. The authors' analysis ran thus. A later analysis counted tens of millions of unique TCR beta chains across the approximately 700 repertoires, and approximately 11 million of these chains were shared by at least two donors. Raw reads were error-corrected and collapsed into unique sequences with a nearest-neighbor algorithm that merged closely related sequences to remove PCR and sequencing errors. V, D and J gene segments were assigned by aligning CDR3 sequences to IMGT reference sequences. For a sequence to be retained, a match of at least six nucleotides was required to both a V gene segment and a J gene segment. Rearrangements were called productive when the CDR3 lacked stop codons and stayed in frame with V and J; all others were non-productive. CDR3 was defined by IMGT convention, running from the second conserved V-encoded cysteine to the conserved J-encoded phenylalanine. The earlier analysis of 587 of the donors excluded sequences that lacked an unambiguous match to a single V gene segment. An earlier analysis of 450 to 650 of the donors called V segments functional above 56.7% productive rearrangements and segregating when the between-donor standard deviation exceeded 5%. To diagnose cytomegalovirus status from the catalog of TCR beta chain sequences, a statistical classification framework was built. V and J gene assignment, in a later analysis, came from comparing TCR nucleotide sequences with IMGT/GENE-DB human TR gene sequences. A later analysis assigned CDR3 sequences and most-parsimonious VDJ recombination scenarios with the TCRdist pipeline. In a later analysis, each TCR beta chain was defined by its CDR3 amino acid sequence together with its V-gene family, and reads lacking a unique V-gene family were excluded. As a way to deal with suspected cross-contamination and a sequencing artifact, a later analysis dropped 592 nucleotide sequences that were highly shared and had low generation probability. For each public chain, a later analysis derived a clonal expansion index from normalized ranks of inferred template counts within each repertoire. Generation probabilities in a later analysis came from a VDJ recombination model fitted to out-of-frame rearrangements, and those results were checked against IGoR. In a later analysis, TCR-TCR, TCR-HLA and TCR-CMV co-occurrence was scored with hypergeometric tests, and a repertoire-size bias correction was applied to TCR pairs. In a later analysis, false discovery rates were estimated by permuting HLA or CMV assignments 20 times. In a later analysis, co-occurring TCRs were grouped using DBSCAN, and TCRdist sequence similarity was added for clustering within HLA-allele-positive subsets. Repertoires with fewer than 30,000 or more than 120,000 public chains, plus five repertoires with anomalous nucleotide sharing, were excluded from co-occurrence clustering. Held by TCRdb, this immuneACCESS table contains in-frame sequences only and omits some clones. Under half of the omission traces to an unresolved V gene where checked; the cause of the rest is unknown. D and trimming come from the DNA, and the V and J calls and clone size come from that table. This sample comprises about 130,000 clones, more than 70% of them detected only once. 3.5% to 4.5% of the sample is taken by the ten largest.

The sequenced material came from PBMCs. The receptor was isolated from a man between 25 and 39 years old in good health and CMV-seronegative. The V and J segments used are TRBV7-8 and TRBJ1-6, with the D segment identity uncertain. CDR3 loop: CASSLGSVLSPLHF. Here is the DNA: TGTGCCAGCAGCCTAGGATCAGTCCTCTCACCCCTCCACTTT.